This section outlines one TCR beta chain sequence together with its context. TCRdb keeps only in-frame clones here, not all; method: immunoSEQ multiplex PCR. Among under 200,000 clones listed, around two thirds were seen once. The data stem from a study of blood T cell repertoires in COVID-19. The germline gives CDR1 MDHEN, CDR2 SYDVKM. The CDR3 extends over 14 amino acids. With 3 bases removed from V and 3 bases from J, the gap between germline ends came to 9 bases. Sequencing used peripheral blood. V usage is TRBV28 and J usage is TRBJ2-1; D is perhaps TRBD2 (6 bases). This TCR was sampled from a woman at least 80 years old with acute or convalescent COVID-19. The CDR3 region has the DNA TGTGCCAGCAGTTTGGCGGGATACTACAATGAGCAGTTCTTC. It codes for CASSLAGYYNEQFF.